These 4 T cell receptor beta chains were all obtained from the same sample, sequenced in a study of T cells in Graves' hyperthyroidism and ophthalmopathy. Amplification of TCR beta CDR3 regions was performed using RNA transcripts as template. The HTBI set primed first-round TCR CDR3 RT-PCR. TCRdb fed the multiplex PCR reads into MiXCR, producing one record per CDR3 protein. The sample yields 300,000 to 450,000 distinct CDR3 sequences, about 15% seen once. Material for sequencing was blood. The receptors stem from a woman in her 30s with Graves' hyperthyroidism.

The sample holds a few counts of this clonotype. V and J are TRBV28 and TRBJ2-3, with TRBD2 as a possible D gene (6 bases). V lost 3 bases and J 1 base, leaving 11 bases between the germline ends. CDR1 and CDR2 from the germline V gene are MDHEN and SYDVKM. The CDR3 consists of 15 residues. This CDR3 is CASSFPGVGTDTQYF. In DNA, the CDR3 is TGTGCCAGCAGTTTTCCGGGGGTGGGCACAGATACGCAGTATTTT.

The CDR3 nucleotides read TGTGCCATCAGTGTGGGGGTGAAGGGCCAGGCCATGGATACGCAGTATTTT. It codes for CAISVGVKGQAMDTQYF. The V gene is TRBV10-3, the J gene TRBJ2-3, with D perhaps TRBD1 or TRBD2 (5 bases each). Germline V gene sequence: CDR1 ENHRY, CDR2 SYGVKD. There are 17 residues in the CDR3. The V gene lost 4 bases and the J gene lost 6 bases, with 23 bases spanning the gap.

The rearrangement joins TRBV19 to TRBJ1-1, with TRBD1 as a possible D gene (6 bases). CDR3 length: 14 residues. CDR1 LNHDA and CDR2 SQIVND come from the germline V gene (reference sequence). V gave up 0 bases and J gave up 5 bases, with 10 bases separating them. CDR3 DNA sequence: TGTGCCAGTAGTATAGATCAGGGGAGGACTGAAGCTTTCTTT. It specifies CASSIDQGRTEAFF.

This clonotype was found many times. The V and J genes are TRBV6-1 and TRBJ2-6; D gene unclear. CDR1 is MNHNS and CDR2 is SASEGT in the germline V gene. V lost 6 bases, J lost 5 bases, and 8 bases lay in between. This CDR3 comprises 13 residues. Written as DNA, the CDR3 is TGTGCCAGCAGGTCGATTTGGGCCAACGTCCTGACTTTC. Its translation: CASRSIWANVLTF.